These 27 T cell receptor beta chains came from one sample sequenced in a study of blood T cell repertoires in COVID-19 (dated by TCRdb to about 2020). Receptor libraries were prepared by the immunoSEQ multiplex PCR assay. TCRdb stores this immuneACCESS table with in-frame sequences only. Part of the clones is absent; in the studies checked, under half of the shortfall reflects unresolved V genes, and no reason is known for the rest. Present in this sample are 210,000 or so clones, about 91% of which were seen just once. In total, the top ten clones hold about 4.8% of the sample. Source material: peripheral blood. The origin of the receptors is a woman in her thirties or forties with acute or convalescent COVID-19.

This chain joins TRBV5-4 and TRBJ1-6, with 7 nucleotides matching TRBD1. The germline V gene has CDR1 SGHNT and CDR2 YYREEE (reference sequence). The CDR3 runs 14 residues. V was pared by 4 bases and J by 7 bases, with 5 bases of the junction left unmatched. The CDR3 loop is CASSIDRVNSPLHF. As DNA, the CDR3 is TGTGCCAGCAGCATTGACAGGGTAAATTCACCCCTCCACTTT.

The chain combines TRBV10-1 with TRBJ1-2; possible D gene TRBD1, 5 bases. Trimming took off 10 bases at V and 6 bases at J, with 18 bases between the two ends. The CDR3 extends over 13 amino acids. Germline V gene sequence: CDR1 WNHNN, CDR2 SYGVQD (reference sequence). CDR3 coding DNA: TGCGCCAACCGGAGGGGATTGTTTGATGGCTACACCTTC. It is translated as CANRRGLFDGYTF.

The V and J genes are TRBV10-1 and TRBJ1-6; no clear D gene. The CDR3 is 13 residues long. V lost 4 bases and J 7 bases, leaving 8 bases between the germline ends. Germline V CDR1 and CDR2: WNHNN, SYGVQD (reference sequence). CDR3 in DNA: TGCGCCAGCAGTGTATCCGGGAATTCACCCCTCCACTTT. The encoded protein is CASSVSGNSPLHF.

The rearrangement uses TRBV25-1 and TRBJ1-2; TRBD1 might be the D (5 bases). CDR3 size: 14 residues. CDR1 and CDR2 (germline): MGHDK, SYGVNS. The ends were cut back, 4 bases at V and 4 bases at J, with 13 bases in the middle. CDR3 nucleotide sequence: TGTGCCAGCAGTGCGTCAGGGATTTTCTATGGCTACACCTTC. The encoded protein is CASSASGIFYGYTF.

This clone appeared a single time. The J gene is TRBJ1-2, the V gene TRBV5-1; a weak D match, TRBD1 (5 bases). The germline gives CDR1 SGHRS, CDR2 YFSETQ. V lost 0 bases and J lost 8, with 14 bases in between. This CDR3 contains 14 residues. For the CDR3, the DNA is TGCGCCAGCAGCTTGGCAGGAGGGGTTCGGGGCTACACCTTC. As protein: CASSLAGGVRGYTF. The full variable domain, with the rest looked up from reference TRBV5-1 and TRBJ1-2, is KAGVTQTPRYLIKTRGQQVTLSCSPISGHRSVSWYQQTPGQGLQFLFEYFSETQRNKGNFPGRFSGRQFSNSRSEMNVSTLELGDSALYLCASSLAGGVRGYTFGSGTRLTVV.

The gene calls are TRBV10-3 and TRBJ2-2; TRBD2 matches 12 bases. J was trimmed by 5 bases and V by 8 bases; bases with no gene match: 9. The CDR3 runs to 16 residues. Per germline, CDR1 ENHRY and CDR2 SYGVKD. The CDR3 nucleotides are TGTGCCATCGGATCTAGCGGGGGGGCAGTAACCGGGGAGCTGTTTTTT. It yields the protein CAIGSSGGAVTGELFF.

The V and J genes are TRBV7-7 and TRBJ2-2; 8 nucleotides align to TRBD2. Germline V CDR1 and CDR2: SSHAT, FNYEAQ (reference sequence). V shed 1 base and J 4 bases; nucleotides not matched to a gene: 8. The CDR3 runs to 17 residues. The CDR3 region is CASSLGPAGATTGELFF. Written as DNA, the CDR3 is TGTGCCAGCAGCTTAGGCCCAGCGGGGGCCACCACCGGGGAGCTGTTTTTT.

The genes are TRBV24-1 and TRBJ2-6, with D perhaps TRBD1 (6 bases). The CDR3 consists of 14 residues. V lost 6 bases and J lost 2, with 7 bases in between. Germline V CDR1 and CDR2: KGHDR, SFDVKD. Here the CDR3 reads CATSSGAGANVLTF. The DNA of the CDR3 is TGTGCCACCAGTTCAGGGGCTGGGGCCAACGTCCTGACTTTC.

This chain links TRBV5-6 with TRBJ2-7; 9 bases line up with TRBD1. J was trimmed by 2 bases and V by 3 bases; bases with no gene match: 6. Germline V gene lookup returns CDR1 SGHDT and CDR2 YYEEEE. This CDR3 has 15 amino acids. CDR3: CASSWGTGTPYEQYV. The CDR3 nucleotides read TGTGCCAGCAGCTGGGGGACAGGGACCCCCTACGAGCAGTACGTC.

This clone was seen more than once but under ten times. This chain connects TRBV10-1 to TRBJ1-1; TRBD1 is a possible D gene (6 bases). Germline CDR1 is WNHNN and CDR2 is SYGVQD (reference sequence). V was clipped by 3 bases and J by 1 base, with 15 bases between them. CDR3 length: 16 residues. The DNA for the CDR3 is TGCGCCAGCAGTGACCAAGGGGCAGGGGCGAACACTGAAGCTTTCTTT. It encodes CASSDQGAGANTEAFF.

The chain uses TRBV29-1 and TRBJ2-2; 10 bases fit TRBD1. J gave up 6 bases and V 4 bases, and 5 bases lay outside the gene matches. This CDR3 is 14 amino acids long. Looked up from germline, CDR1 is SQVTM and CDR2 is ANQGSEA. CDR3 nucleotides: TGCAGCGTTGGGGGGACAGGGGTGGCCGGGGAGCTGTTTTTT. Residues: CSVGGTGVAGELFF.

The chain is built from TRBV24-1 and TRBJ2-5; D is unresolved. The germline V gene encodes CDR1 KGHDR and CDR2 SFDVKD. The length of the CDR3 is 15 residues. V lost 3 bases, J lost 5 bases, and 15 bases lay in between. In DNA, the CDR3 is TGTGCCACCAGTGATCCCGGGTCCCTCGTGGAGACCCAGTACTTC. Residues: CATSDPGSLVETQYF.

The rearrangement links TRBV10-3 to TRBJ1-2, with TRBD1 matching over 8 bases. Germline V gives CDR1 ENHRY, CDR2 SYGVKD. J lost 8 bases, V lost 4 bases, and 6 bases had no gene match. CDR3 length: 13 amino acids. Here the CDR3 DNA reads TGTGCCATCAGTGGTGATCGGACAGGGGGCTACACCTTC. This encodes CAISGDRTGGYTF.

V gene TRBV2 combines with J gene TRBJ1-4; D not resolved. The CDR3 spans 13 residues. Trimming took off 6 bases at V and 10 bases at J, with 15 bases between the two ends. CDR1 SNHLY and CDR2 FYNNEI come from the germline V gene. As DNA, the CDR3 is TGTGCCAGCAGGCCTCAGGAGGAGGGAAAACTGTTTTTT. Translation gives CASRPQEEGKLFF.

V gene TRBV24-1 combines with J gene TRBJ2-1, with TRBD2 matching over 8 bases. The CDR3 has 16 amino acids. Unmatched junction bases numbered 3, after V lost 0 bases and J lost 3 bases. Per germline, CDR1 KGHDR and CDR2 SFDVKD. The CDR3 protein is CATSDLPSGSYNEQFF. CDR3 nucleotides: TGTGCCACCAGTGATTTGCCCAGCGGGAGCTACAATGAGCAGTTCTTC.

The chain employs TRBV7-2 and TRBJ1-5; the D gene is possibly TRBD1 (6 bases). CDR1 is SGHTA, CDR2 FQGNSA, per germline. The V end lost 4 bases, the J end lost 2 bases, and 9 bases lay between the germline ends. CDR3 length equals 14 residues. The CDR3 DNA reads TGTGCCAGCAGCTCAAGACAGGGCAATCAGCCCCAGCATTTT. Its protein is CASSSRQGNQPQHF.

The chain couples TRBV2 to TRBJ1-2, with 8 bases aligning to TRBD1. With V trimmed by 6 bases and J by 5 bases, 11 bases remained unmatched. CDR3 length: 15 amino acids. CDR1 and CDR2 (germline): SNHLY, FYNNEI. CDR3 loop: CASSRGQGYSYGYTF. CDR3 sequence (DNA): TGTGCCAGCAGCAGGGGGCAGGGTTACTCATATGGCTACACCTTC.

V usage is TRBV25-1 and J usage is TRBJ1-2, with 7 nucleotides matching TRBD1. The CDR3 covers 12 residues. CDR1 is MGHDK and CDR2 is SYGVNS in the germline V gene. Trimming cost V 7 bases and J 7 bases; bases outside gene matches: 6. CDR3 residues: CASKGQTVGYTF. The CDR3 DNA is TGTGCCAGCAAGGGACAGACTGTTGGCTACACCTTC.

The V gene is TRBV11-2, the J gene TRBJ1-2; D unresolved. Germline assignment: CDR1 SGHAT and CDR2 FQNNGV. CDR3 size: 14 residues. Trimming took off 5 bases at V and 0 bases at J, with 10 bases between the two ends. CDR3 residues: CASSTLTPNYGYTF. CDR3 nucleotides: TGTGCCAGCAGCACCCTGACTCCTAACTATGGCTACACCTTC. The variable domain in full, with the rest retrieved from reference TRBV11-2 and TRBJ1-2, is EAGVAQSPRYKIIEKRQSVAFWCNPISGHATLYWYQQILGQGPKLLIQFQNNGVVDDSQLPKDRFSAERLKGVDSTLKIQPAKLEDSAVYLCASSTLTPNYGYTFGSGTRLTVV.

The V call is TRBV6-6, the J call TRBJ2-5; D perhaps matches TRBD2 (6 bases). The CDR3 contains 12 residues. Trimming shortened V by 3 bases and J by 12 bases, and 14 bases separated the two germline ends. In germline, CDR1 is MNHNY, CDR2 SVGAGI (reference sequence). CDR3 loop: CASSYKRDWKYF. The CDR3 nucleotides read TGTGCCAGCAGTTATAAACGGGACTGGAAGTACTTC.

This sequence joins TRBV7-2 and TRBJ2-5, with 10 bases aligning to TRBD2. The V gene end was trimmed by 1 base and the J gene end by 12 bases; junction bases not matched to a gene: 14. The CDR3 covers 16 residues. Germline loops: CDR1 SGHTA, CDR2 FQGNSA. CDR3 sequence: CASSLEGPGLAASKYF. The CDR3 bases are TGTGCCAGCAGCTTAGAAGGGCCAGGACTAGCGGCCTCGAAGTACTTC.

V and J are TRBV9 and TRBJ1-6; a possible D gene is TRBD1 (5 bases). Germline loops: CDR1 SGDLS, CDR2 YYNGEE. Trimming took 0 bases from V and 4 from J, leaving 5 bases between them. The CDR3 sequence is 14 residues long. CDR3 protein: CASSVDRYNSPLHF. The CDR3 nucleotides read TGTGCCAGCAGCGTAGACAGGTATAATTCACCCCTCCACTTT.

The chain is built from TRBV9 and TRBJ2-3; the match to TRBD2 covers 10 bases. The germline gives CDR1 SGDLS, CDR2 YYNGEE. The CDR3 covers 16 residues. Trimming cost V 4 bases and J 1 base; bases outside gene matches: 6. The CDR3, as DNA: TGTGCCAGCAGCCTCCTCACTAGCGGGGGCACAGATACGCAGTATTTT. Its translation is CASSLLTSGGTDTQYF.

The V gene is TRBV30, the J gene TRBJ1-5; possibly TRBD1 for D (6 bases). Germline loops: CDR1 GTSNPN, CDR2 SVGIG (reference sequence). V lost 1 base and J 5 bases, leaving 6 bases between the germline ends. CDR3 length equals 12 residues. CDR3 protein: CAWSEGDQPQHF. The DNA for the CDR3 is TGTGCCTGGAGTGAGGGGGATCAGCCCCAGCATTTT. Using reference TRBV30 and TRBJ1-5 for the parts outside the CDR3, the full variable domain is SQTIHQWPATLVQPVGSPLSLECTVEGTSNPNLYWYRQAAGRGLQLLFYSVGIGQISSEVPQNLSASRPQDRQFILSSKKLLLSDSGFYLCAWSEGDQPQHFGDGTRLSIL.

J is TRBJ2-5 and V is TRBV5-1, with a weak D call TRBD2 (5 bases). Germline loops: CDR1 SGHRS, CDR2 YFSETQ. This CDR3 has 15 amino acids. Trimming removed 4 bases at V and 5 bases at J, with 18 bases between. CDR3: CASSLLSPRGETQYF. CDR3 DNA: TGCGCCAGCAGCCTCTTAAGCCCACGAGGGGAGACCCAGTACTTC. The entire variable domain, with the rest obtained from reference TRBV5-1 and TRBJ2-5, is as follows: KAGVTQTPRYLIKTRGQQVTLSCSPISGHRSVSWYQQTPGQGLQFLFEYFSETQRNKGNFPGRFSGRQFSNSRSEMNVSTLELGDSALYLCASSLLSPRGETQYFGPGTRLLVL.

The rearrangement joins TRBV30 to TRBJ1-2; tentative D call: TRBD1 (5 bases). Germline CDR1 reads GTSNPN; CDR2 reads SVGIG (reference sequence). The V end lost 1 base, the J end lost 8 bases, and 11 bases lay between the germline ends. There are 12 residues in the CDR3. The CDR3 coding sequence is TGTGCCTGGAGTGACAGGATGGGAGGCTACACCTTC. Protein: CAWSDRMGGYTF.

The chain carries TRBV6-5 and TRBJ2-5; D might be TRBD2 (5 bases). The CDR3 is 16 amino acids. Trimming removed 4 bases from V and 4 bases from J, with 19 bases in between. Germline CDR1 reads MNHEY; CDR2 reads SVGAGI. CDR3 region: CASSSPALDGGETQYF. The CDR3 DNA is TGTGCCAGCAGTTCACCAGCCTTGGACGGAGGAGAGACCCAGTACTTC.